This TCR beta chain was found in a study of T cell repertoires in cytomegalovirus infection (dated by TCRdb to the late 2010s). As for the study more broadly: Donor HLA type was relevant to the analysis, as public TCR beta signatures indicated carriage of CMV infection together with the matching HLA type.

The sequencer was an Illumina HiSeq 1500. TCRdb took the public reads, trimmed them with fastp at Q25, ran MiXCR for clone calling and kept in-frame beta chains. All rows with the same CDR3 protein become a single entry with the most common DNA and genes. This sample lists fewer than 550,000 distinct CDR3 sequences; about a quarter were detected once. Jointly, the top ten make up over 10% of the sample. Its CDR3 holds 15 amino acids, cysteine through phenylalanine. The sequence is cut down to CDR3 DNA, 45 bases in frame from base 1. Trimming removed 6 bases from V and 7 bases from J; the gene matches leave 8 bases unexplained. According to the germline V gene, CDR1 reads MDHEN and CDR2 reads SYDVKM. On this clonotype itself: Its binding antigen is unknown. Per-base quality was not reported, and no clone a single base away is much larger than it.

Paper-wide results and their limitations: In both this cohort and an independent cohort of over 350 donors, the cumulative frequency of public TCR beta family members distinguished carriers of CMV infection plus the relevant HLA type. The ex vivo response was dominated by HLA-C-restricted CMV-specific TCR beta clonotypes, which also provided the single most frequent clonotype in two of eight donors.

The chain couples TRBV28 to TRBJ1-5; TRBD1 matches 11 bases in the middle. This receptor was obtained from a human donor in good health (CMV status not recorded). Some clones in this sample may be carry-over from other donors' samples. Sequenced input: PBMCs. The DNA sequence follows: TGTGCCAGCAGATCCGGGACAGGGGGTCAGCAGCCCCAGCATTTT. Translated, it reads CASRSGTGGQQPQHF. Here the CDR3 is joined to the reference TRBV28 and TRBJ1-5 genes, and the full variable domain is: DVKVTQSSRYLVKRTGEKVFLECVQDMDHENMFWYRQDPGLGLRLIYFSYDVKMKEKGDIPEGYSVSREKKERFSLILESASTNQTSMYLCASRSGTGGQQPQHFGDGTRLSIL.